This T cell receptor beta chain derives from a study of cytomegalovirus exposure and HLA in healthy donors (dated by TCRdb to between 2016 and 2019). For the wider study: An earlier analysis of some 620 of the donors reported about 260 Gb of sequence data and 117 million unique TCR beta sequences obtained from 150 million to 200 million T cells. An early release that covered more than 550 HLA-typed donors contained approximately 300 gigabases of sequencing data and some 87 million unique TCR sequences. The genetic ancestry cluster associated with self-reported Caucasian donors included 81% of the approximately 410 genotyped donors. The study aimed to test whether signatures of past pathogen exposure could be identified by cataloging public T cell receptors. Using immunosequencing, the study profiled T cell repertoires from 666 subjects and related those repertoires to cytomegalovirus serostatus. Along with the roughly 670-subject first cohort, a separate validation cohort of roughly 110 different subjects was used. The study combined high-throughput TCR immunosequencing, statistical association of individual TCRs with disease status, and machine learning to predict cytomegalovirus infection status. In a later analysis, previously published TCR beta repertoires from several hundred donors were re-analyzed and high-resolution HLA genotyping was added so that TCR occurrence patterns could be studied. In the later analysis, no new phenotypic data were used to find candidate immune exposures; instead, reliance was placed on TCR beta sequences and their occurrence across donors. To decide whether each TCR beta V gene segment behaved as functional or pseudogenic, an earlier analysis of some 570 of the donors relied on high-throughput TCR beta sequencing. Alongside the repertoire data, information on donor age, sex, ethnicity and CMV serostatus was compiled. A later genetic analysis took genome-wide SNP genotypes for about three fifths of the 666 donors and used that subset as a discovery cohort. All discovery cohort repertoires had been generated on a single sequencing platform. HLA typing included class I and class II loci at four-digit resolution. Typing coverage differed by locus: A, B, C, DRB1 and DQB1 were typed in about 620-640 donors, DQA1 in 522, DPA1 in 600 to 610, and DPB1 in roughly 450. Because of strong linkage in the cohort, five DR-DQ haplotypes were treated as single units for association and clustering. Among around 400 genotyped donors of the cohort, an average of approximately 240,000 unique TCR beta nucleotide sequences were sequenced per donor, roughly 20% of them non-productive. The paper as a whole reports these results and caveats: The classifier was reported to diagnose cytomegalovirus status with high specificity and sensitivity in both the original cohort and the validation cohort. The study listed approximately 150 TCR beta chains as associated with cytomegalovirus. Three of the identified cytomegalovirus-associated TCR beta chains were confirmed in vitro to be specific for cytomegalovirus antigens. This cohort had only TCR beta chains sequenced, and the lack of alpha or paired-chain data limited which features could be detected. In an earlier analysis of approximately 590 of the donors, most TCR beta V segments were observed in productive rearrangements about 87% or about 30% of the time, broadly matching IMGT annotations. According to a later genetic analysis, donors in an Asian-associated ancestry cluster had fewer N-insertions in productive TCRs than the approximately 610-donor mean. An association between a missense DCLRE1C variant and V-gene and J-gene trimming of TCR beta chains was found in a later genetic analysis and replicated in an independent cohort. Assigning TCR associations to individual alleles was difficult when HLA alleles, especially DR and DQ, strongly co-occurred. The authors suggested that the approach could potentially be generalized to other disease states and immunological phenotypes. Approximately 16 rarely observed V segments, including chromosome 9 orphons, were excluded from the earlier analysis of just under 600 of the donors because counts were too low. Sequencing depth was assumed to be roughly uniform across donors in the presence/absence analyses, though that assumption may not hold. While some public TCRs were present in many individuals, most TCR sequences turned up only very rarely across donors. Because some donors lacked HLA typing at each locus, the association tests relied only on the typed subset. A later analysis found that HLA-associated TCR beta chains were more clonally expanded and had lower generation probabilities than equally common non-associated chains. Some IMGT-functional V segments, including TRBV6-2 and TRBV6-3, could not be told apart with the 87-base-pair reads, so those segments were excluded. Linkage disequilibrium might explain the correlated functional status among segregating V segments, but an unknown experimental factor could not be excluded. According to a later analysis, most CMV-associated TCR beta chains appeared to be HLA-restricted, and the HLA associations seemed to be driven largely by CMV exposure. A later analysis reported that several top co-occurrence clusters appeared linked to parvovirus B19, influenza, CMV and Epstein-Barr virus. A later analysis associated about 17,000 TCR beta sequences with specific HLA alleles at a false discovery rate of 0.05. Immune exposure information for the cohort was limited to CMV serostatus. In a later analysis, TCR association rates were found to vary across HLA loci, with the most associated TCRs seen for DRB1 alleles and the fewest for HLA-C alleles. A further reported finding was that TCR beta sequences accurately predicted the HLA-A and HLA-B alleles for most subjects in the first cohort. The sequencing pipeline was judged likely to have produced a cluster of highly shared sequence variants as a technical artifact.

The cohort comprised under 700 healthy bone marrow donors. All cohort members were sampled while nominally healthy, although unrecorded immune exposures were likely present. The donor tested CMV seropositive, placing the donor among the roughly 300 seropositive members of the cohort. Each donor provided a peripheral blood sample, and peripheral blood mononuclear cells were used for TCR beta sequencing. Genomic DNA extraction from the blood cell samples was performed with the Qiagen DNeasy Blood Extraction Kit. Library creation used the immunoSEQ multiplex PCR assay. For the multiplex PCR, a mixture combining 60 forward primers for TCR Vbeta segments and 13 reverse primers for TCR Jbeta segments was used. The CDR3 region of rearranged TCR beta genes was amplified from genomic DNA by a multiplex PCR assay. On the Illumina HiSeq System, the amplified TCR beta libraries were sequenced as 87-base-pair reads. From the authors' description of their analysis: In a later analysis, roughly 80 million unique TCR beta chains were counted across the roughly 670 repertoires, and around 10 million of these chains were shared by at least two donors. Raw reads were error-corrected and collapsed into unique sequences by a nearest-neighbor algorithm in which closely related sequences were merged to remove PCR and sequencing errors. To assign V, D and J gene segments, CDR3 sequences were aligned to IMGT reference sequences. For a sequence to be retained, a match of at least six nucleotides to both a V gene segment and a J gene segment was required. Rearrangements were classified as productive when the CDR3 lacked stop codons and remained in frame with V and J, and all other rearrangements were classified as non-productive. Following IMGT convention, CDR3 was defined as the stretch from the second conserved V-encoded cysteine to the conserved J-encoded phenylalanine. Sequences without an unambiguous match to a single V gene segment were excluded from the earlier analysis of about 630 of the donors. An earlier analysis of approximately 590 of the donors classified V segments as functional when productive rearrangements were above 56.7% and as segregating when the standard deviation between donors was above 5%. A statistical classification framework was built for diagnosing cytomegalovirus status from the catalog of TCR beta chain sequences. V and J gene assignment, in a later analysis, came from comparing TCR nucleotide sequences with IMGT/GENE-DB human TR gene sequences. The TCRdist pipeline was used in a later analysis to assign CDR3 sequences and most-parsimonious VDJ recombination scenarios. In a later analysis, each TCR beta chain was defined by its CDR3 amino acid sequence together with its V-gene family, and reads without a unique V-gene family were excluded. In a later analysis, 450 to 600 highly shared, low-generation-probability nucleotide sequences were removed to address suspected cross-contamination and a sequencing artifact. In a later analysis, a clonal expansion index was calculated for each public chain from normalized within-repertoire ranks of inferred template counts. In a later analysis, generation probabilities were computed with a VDJ recombination model fitted to out-of-frame rearrangements, and the resulting probabilities were checked against IGoR. A later analysis scored TCR-TCR, TCR-HLA and TCR-CMV co-occurrence with hypergeometric tests, applying a repertoire-size bias correction to TCR pairs. To estimate false discovery rates, a later analysis permuted the HLA or CMV assignments 20 times. A later analysis grouped co-occurring TCRs with DBSCAN, adding TCRdist sequence similarity when clustering within HLA-allele-positive subsets. Co-occurrence clustering excluded repertoires with fewer than 30,000 or more than 120,000 public chains, plus five with anomalous nucleotide sharing. TCRdb mirrors the immuneACCESS table, restricted to in-frame sequences. Some clones are absent from its copies; in checked studies, under half trace to an unresolved V gene, and the reason for the others is unknown. For V, J and clone size, that table is used; D and trimming come from the DNA. The sample data list 6,500 to 8,000 clones, and 51% of these were observed just once. The top ten clonotypes cover approximately 6% of the sample.

This clone was seen a few times. No antigen is known for it. Per-base qualities were not stored, and no clone one base away is much larger. Between the V and J ends, shortened by 6 bases and 5 bases respectively, the junction contains 13 bases. There are 13 amino acids in the CDR3, from cysteine to phenylalanine inclusive. The kept DNA is CDR3 alone, 39 bases in frame from the first base. Reading the germline V gene (reference sequence) gives CDR1 MNHNY and CDR2 SVGAGI. The specimen was PBMCs. The origin of this receptor is a man younger than 45 in good health and CMV-seropositive. The rearrangement combines TRBV6-6 with TRBJ1-1; TRBD1 is a possible D gene, resting on 5 matching bases. In nucleotide form, the sequence is TGTGCCAGCAGCCGGGACTTGGGGACTGAAGCTTTCTTT. This yields the protein CASSRDLGTEAFF.